This T cell receptor (beta chain) was sequenced in a study of shared clonotypes between healthy human individuals. Several immunoSEQ plates held equal portions of the genomic DNA taken from each subset. Assay used: immunoSEQ multiplex PCR; TCRdb lists only in-frame clones, some missing. The sample records over a million clones, roughly 80% being singletons. Looked up from germline, CDR1 is SGHVS and CDR2 is FQNEAQ. This CDR3 contains 13 residues. V trimming: 5 bases; J trimming: 2 bases; junction bases outside the gene matches: 3. This clonotype originated in a man younger than 35 in good health. This chain links TRBV7-8 with TRBJ2-7, with 7 positions matching TRBD2. The sequenced material came from memory CD4+ T cells sorted from blood. Subset of the sample: CD45RA-negative fraction. CDR3 DNA sequence: TGTGCCAGCAGCCCGGGACTAACCTACGAGCAGTACTTC. Its translation: CASSPGLTYEQYF.